A single sample is the source of the 10 T cell receptor beta chains below, sequenced in a study of T cells after yellow fever vaccination. A single record per CDR3 protein comes from TCRdb applying MiXCR to the 5' RACE reads. The sample contains 100,000 or so distinct CDR3 sequences, more than 7.5% of which appear only once. The specimen comprised CD8+ T cells not binding an NS4B(214-222) dextramer, sorted from PBMCs, sampled around 15 days after the first yellow fever vaccination. The source is a man aged 18 to 30 who received the YFV17D yellow fever vaccine.

The table lists this clonotype with a few counts. J is TRBJ2-2 and V is TRBV7-9, with D perhaps matching TRBD2 (6 bases). From germline, CDR1 is SEHNR and CDR2 FQNEAQ (reference sequence). The CDR3 sequence is 15 residues long. V dropped 4 bases and J dropped 0 bases, with 9 bases sitting between them. CDR3 protein: CASSSPGANTGELFF. The CDR3 DNA sequence: TGTGCCAGCAGCTCCCCGGGAGCGAACACCGGGGAGCTGTTTTTT.

The gene calls are TRBV5-1 and TRBJ2-7; TRBD1 or TRBD2 may be the D gene (7 bases each). V was trimmed by 3 bases and J by 4 bases, leaving 17 bases between them. The V gene's germline CDR1 is SGHRS and CDR2 YFSETQ. The CDR3 totals 15 residues. Here the CDR3 reads CASSWGGEGAYEQYF. The CDR3 nucleotides read TGCGCCAGCAGCTGGGGTGGGGAGGGGGCGTACGAGCAGTACTTC.

This clonotype has just a few counts. The chain links TRBV12-3 or TRBV12-4 to TRBJ2-5; D might be TRBD2 (5 bases). V lost 6 bases and J 1 base, leaving 9 bases between the germline ends. The CDR3 sequence is 13 residues long. The CDR3 sequence: CASREAGQETQYF. CDR3 sequence (DNA): TGTGCCAGCAGGGAGGCGGGCCAAGAGACCCAGTACTTC.

Comments on this clonotype: The conserved final phenylalanine or tryptophan is absent from the CDR3, which likely points to a read error. This rearrangement joins TRBV24-1 to TRBJ2-5, with 8 bases aligning to TRBD2. CDR1 and CDR2 from the germline V gene are KGHDR and SFDVKD. The CDR3 contains 18 residues. J lost 7 bases, V lost 3 bases, and 18 bases had no gene match. The CDR3 spells CATSDLRGLGNRPGTQYL. In DNA form, the CDR3 reads TGTGCCACCAGTGATCTGCGGGGACTAGGGAATCGACCGGGGACCCAGTACCTC.

This sequence joins TRBV6-2 or TRBV6-3 and TRBJ2-6; D is possibly TRBD1 or TRBD2 (5 bases each). The CDR3 is 18 residues long. Trimming stripped 4 bases from V and 3 bases from J, with 19 bases between. Germline CDR1 and CDR2: MNHEY and SVGEGT. The CDR3 DNA reads TGTGCCAGCAGTTCCTGGGACGGTTTGGGACGTGGGGCCAACGTCCTGACTTTC. Its translation is CASSSWDGLGRGANVLTF.

This clonotype was counted a few times. The chain's CDR3 is CASSQDGDYSYNEQFF. CDR3 nucleotides: TGCGCCAGCAGCCAAGACGGCGATTACTCCTACAATGAGCAGTTCTTC. The chain is built from TRBV4-3 and TRBJ2-1, with no clear D. Germline values: CDR1 LGHNA, CDR2 YSLEER. This CDR3 spans 16 amino acids. The V end was cut by 0 bases, the J end by 0 bases, with 9 bases between.

The CDR3 DNA follows: TGTGCCAGCATCTCGCGCAGAACCTACGAGCAGTACGTC. Residues: CASISRRTYEQYV. The chain carries TRBV6-1 and TRBJ2-7; D ambiguous. This CDR3 spans 13 amino acids. Germline V lookup: CDR1 MNHNS, CDR2 SASEGT. V was shortened by 7 bases and J by 2 bases, with 12 bases between the two germline ends.

This clonotype was seen ten or more times. The V gene is TRBV4-2, the J gene TRBJ2-5; D unclear. With 1 base removed from V and 3 bases from J, the gap between germline ends came to 18 bases. The germline V gene has CDR1 LGHNA and CDR2 YNFKEQ. The CDR3 consists of 17 residues. CDR3 in DNA: TGTGCCAGCAGCCAAGTGCCTAGAGGTGATCAAAAAGAGACCCAGTACTTC. Protein sequence: CASSQVPRGDQKETQYF.

The CDR3 coding sequence is TGCGCCAGCAGCTTGAGGGACAGCGGGGAGACCCAGTACTTC. This encodes CASSLRDSGETQYF. The V gene is TRBV5-1, the J gene TRBJ2-5, with TRBD1 as a possible D gene (7 bases). The CDR3 loop spans 14 amino acids. Germline V gene lookup returns CDR1 SGHRS and CDR2 YFSETQ. Trimming stripped 1 base from V and 5 bases from J, with 12 bases between.

This chain uses TRBV4-2 with TRBJ2-7, with 10 bases that match TRBD2. The germline CDR1 and CDR2 sequences are LGHNA and YNFKEQ. Unmatched junction bases numbered 9, after V lost 1 base and J lost 0 bases. The CDR3 runs to 18 residues. CDR3 loop: CASSQVMTLAGVSYEQYF. In DNA, the CDR3 is TGTGCCAGCAGCCAAGTTATGACTCTAGCGGGAGTCTCCTACGAGCAGTACTTC.